Listed below are T cell receptor beta chains from one sample, sequenced in a study of blood T cell repertoires in COVID-19. Sequenced by immunoSEQ multiplex PCR; TCRdb stores in-frame clones only, minus some. The sample contains 35,000 to 45,000 clones, 75% to 95% of which appear only once. Sample: peripheral blood. The source is a woman of 80 years or more with acute or convalescent COVID-19. CDR3s include the opening cysteine and the closing phenylalanine or tryptophan. Each record gives: D gene, J gene, V gene, clone size, CDR3 protein, CDR3 DNA. D genes are given only for firm matches. Clone size is stated in some rows and not others, as once, few, many or a class when expanded.

>-|TRBJ2-5|TRBV30|-
CAWSVQTETQYF
TGTGCCTGGAGTGTACAAACGGAGACCCAGTACTTC
>-|TRBJ2-5|TRBV4-3|-
CASSQEAGETQYF
TGCGCCAGCAGCCAAGAAGCAGGGGAGACCCAGTACTTC
>-|TRBJ1-2|TRBV28|-
CASSFRRQVYGYTF
TGTGCCAGCAGTTTTCGAAGACAGGTCTATGGCTACACCTTC
>TRBD1|TRBJ2-1|TRBV5-8|-
CASSHRGTDNEQFF
TGTGCCAGCAGCCACAGGGGGACAGACAATGAGCAGTTCTTC
>TRBD1|TRBJ2-5|TRBV5-4|once
CASSRDRETQYF
TGTGCCAGCAGCCGGGACAGAGAGACCCAGTACTTC
>TRBD1|TRBJ1-2|TRBV3-1/TRBV3-2|-
CASSLKTGGDLGYTF
TGTGCCAGCAGCTTAAAGACAGGGGGGGATCTGGGCTACACCTTC
>-|TRBJ1-4|TRBV2|-
CASSEIGQNNEKLFF
TGTGCCAGCAGTGAAATAGGACAGAATAATGAAAAACTGTTTTTT
>-|TRBJ1-2|TRBV7-9|-
CASSLSLAYGYTF
TGTGCCAGCAGCTTAAGTTTGGCCTATGGCTACACCTTC
>-|TRBJ2-3|TRBV5-1|-
CASSLGGQTTDTQYF
TGCGCCAGCAGCTTGGGGGGCCAGACCACAGATACGCAGTATTTT
>TRBD1|TRBJ2-5|TRBV2|-
CASTLTSLQGMETQYF
TGTGCCAGCACCCTGACCTCTCTACAGGGGATGGAGACCCAGTACTTC
>-|TRBJ2-1|TRBV7-3|-
CASSPDRSSYNEQFF
TGTGCCAGCAGCCCCGACAGGAGCTCCTACAATGAGCAGTTCTTC
>-|TRBJ1-5|TRBV3-1/TRBV3-2|-
CASSQGGGQPQHF
TGTGCCAGCAGCCAAGGTGGGGGGCAGCCCCAGCATTTT
>TRBD1|TRBJ1-2|TRBV27|-
CASSLKGRQGFAFNYGYTF
TGTGCCAGCAGTTTAAAGGGGCGACAGGGGTTTGCCTTTAACTATGGCTACACCTTC
>-|TRBJ2-5|TRBV5-1|-
CASSLSLSGETQYF
TGCGCCAGCAGCTTGTCGCTTTCCGGGGAGACCCAGTACTTC
>-|TRBJ2-5|TRBV5-6|-
CASSLASSRWETQYF
TGTGCCAGCAGCTTGGCCTCGTCACGGTGGGAGACCCAGTACTTC
>TRBD1|TRBJ2-3|TRBV5-1|-
CASSPQGGTDTQYF
TGCGCCAGCAGTCCCCAGGGGGGCACAGATACGCAGTATTTT
>-|TRBJ1-2|TRBV5-5|-
CASSLLSVDYGYTF
TGTGCCAGCAGCCTCCTAAGTGTTGACTATGGCTACACCTTC
>-|TRBJ1-2|TRBV10-3|-
CAISESGGVGNYGYTF
TGTGCCATCAGTGAGTCGGGAGGGGTTGGTAACTATGGCTACACCTTC
>TRBD1|TRBJ1-1|TRBV5-1|-
CASSLSGQGGTEAFF
TGCGCCAGCAGCTTGAGCGGACAGGGGGGCACTGAAGCTTTCTTT
>-|TRBJ2-3|TRBV5-1|few
CASSLELTDTQYF
TGCGCCAGCAGCTTGGAACTGACAGATACGCAGTATTTT
>-|TRBJ1-4|TRBV28|-
CASSRRGPTNEKLFF
TGTGCCAGCAGTAGGCGGGGACCAACTAATGAAAAACTGTTTTTT
>-|TRBJ1-2|TRBV2|-
CASKPGLEYGYTF
TGTGCCAGCAAGCCTGGATTGGAGTATGGCTACACCTTC
>-|TRBJ2-5|TRBV18|-
CASSPRRGQETQYF
TGTGCCAGCTCACCACGCAGGGGCCAAGAGACCCAGTACTTC
>-|TRBJ1-2|TRBV10-3|-
CAISDNNAQGVYGYTF
TGTGCCATCAGTGATAACAACGCCCAGGGTGTCTATGGCTACACCTTC
>-|TRBJ2-1|TRBV28|-
CASSFDFSSYNEQFF
TGTGCCAGCAGTTTCGACTTCTCCTCCTACAATGAGCAGTTCTTC
>TRBD2|TRBJ2-2|TRBV28|-
CASQVPSGGTGELFF
TGTGCCAGCCAAGTCCCTAGCGGGGGGACCGGGGAGCTGTTTTTT
>-|TRBJ2-1|TRBV5-4|-
CASSLSGGDPYNEQFF
TGTGCCAGCAGCTTATCCGGAGGGGACCCCTACAATGAGCAGTTCTTC
>-|TRBJ2-7|TRBV5-1|-
CASSPEVRGFNEQYF
TGCGCCAGCAGCCCGGAGGTCAGGGGATTCAACGAGCAGTACTTC
>-|TRBJ1-2|TRBV7-2|-
CASSFLPGANYGYTF
TGTGCCAGCAGCTTCCTCCCAGGGGCTAACTATGGCTACACCTTC
>-|TRBJ2-5|TRBV2|once
CASSAGLASETQYF
TGTGCCAGCAGTGCGGGCTTAGCGAGCGAGACCCAGTACTTC
>TRBD1|TRBJ1-6|TRBV5-1|-
CASSLQGAYNSPLHF
TGCGCCAGCAGCTTACAGGGGGCGTATAATTCACCCCTCCACTTT
>-|TRBJ2-5|TRBV12-5|-
CASGRIPLDRRDQETQYF
TGTGCTAGTGGTCGCATCCCCCTGGACAGGAGGGACCAAGAGACCCAGTACTTC
>-|TRBJ2-5|TRBV2|-
CASSGIQGRGETQYF
TGTGCCAGCAGTGGAATTCAGGGGAGAGGGGAGACCCAGTACTTC
>-|TRBJ1-1|TRBV19|-
CASSSVDREKAFF
TGTGCCAGTAGTTCAGTGGATAGGGAGAAAGCTTTCTTT
>TRBD2|TRBJ2-7|TRBV9|-
CASSALAGGGEQYF
TGTGCCAGCAGCGCCTTAGCGGGGGGGGGCGAGCAGTACTTC
>-|TRBJ1-1|TRBV20-1|-
CSASTPIIEGNTEAFF
TGCAGTGCTAGTACCCCGATTATCGAGGGTAACACTGAAGCTTTCTTT
>TRBD2|TRBJ2-1|TRBV25-1|-
CASSEAGGRNEQFF
TGTGCCAGCAGTGAAGCGGGGGGGCGGAATGAGCAGTTCTTC
>-|TRBJ1-3|TRBV5-1|-
CASSLEQINSGNTIYF
TGCGCCAGCAGCTTGGAACAGATCAACTCTGGAAACACCATATATTTT
>-|TRBJ2-3|TRBV11-1|-
CASSFEGGAREQYF
TGTGCCAGCAGCTTTGAGGGGGGGGCTCGAGAGCAGTATTTT
>-|TRBJ1-2|TRBV5-4|-
CASSLAGMAVGYTF
TGTGCCAGCAGCCTGGCCGGGATGGCGGTAGGCTACACCTTC
>-|TRBJ1-2|TRBV5-6|-
CASSSNLYGYTF
TGTGCCAGCAGCTCTAACCTATATGGCTACACCTTC
>TRBD2|TRBJ2-1|TRBV27|-
CASSRLAGDNEQFF
TGTGCCAGCAGTCGACTAGCGGGGGACAATGAGCAGTTCTTC
>-|TRBJ2-6|TRBV2|-
CASQAGDTGANVLTF
TGTGCCAGCCAGGCAGGGGATACTGGGGCCAACGTCCTGACTTTC
>-|TRBJ1-2|TRBV7-9|-
CASSLWGRAGSNYGYTF
TGTGCCAGCAGCTTATGGGGTCGGGCAGGGTCTAACTATGGCTACACCTTC
>-|TRBJ2-2|TRBV3-1/TRBV3-2|once
CASSPGLKNTGELFF
TGTGCCAGCAGCCCCGGACTTAAGAACACCGGGGAGCTGTTTTTT
>TRBD2|TRBJ2-3|TRBV18|-
CASTSGLAGVTDTQYF
TGTGCCAGCACCTCCGGACTAGCGGGGGTCACAGATACGCAGTATTTT
>TRBD2|TRBJ2-3|TRBV7-9|-
CASSFGLAGGDTQYF
TGTGCCAGCAGCTTTGGACTAGCGGGAGGGGATACGCAGTATTTT
>TRBD2|TRBJ2-5|TRBV2|-
CASSAPSGGAKETQYF
TGTGCCAGCAGTGCCCCTAGCGGGGGGGCCAAAGAGACCCAGTACTTC
>TRBD2|TRBJ2-5|TRBV30|-
CAWSVRGREETQYF
TGTGCCTGGAGTGTACGGGGGAGGGAAGAGACCCAGTACTTC
>-|TRBJ1-2|TRBV7-8|-
CASSQNGAGGYTF
TGTGCCAGCAGCCAGAATGGGGCTGGCGGCTACACCTTC
>-|TRBJ2-7|TRBV20-1|-
CSARDLTMQYF
TGCAGTGCTAGAGATCTGACAATGCAGTACTTC
>-|TRBJ1-4|TRBV2|-
CASCRGMGEKLFF
TGTGCCAGTTGCCGGGGTATGGGTGAAAAACTGTTTTTT
>-|TRBJ2-7|TRBV6-6|-
CASTRAVSYEQYF
TGTGCCAGCACTCGGGCAGTCTCCTACGAGCAGTACTTC
>-|TRBJ2-1|TRBV12-3/TRBV12-4|-
CASSRDNNEQFF
TGTGCCAGCAGTCGGGACAACAATGAGCAGTTCTTC